Shown below are 21 T cell receptor beta chains from a single sample sequenced in a study of T cells in Graves' hyperthyroidism and ophthalmopathy. RNA transcripts were the template for amplifying TCR beta CDR3 regions. HTBI primers were used for first-round RT-PCR of the TCR CDR3. TCRdb ran MiXCR on the multiplex PCR reads and lists one entry per CDR3 protein. This sample yields some 600,000 distinct CDR3 sequences, of which roughly 50% are seen a single time; about 8.2% belongs to the top ten. What was sequenced was peripheral blood or thyroid tissue (not recorded which). These receptors were collected from a woman between 18 and 30 years old with Graves' hyperthyroidism.

This sequence joins TRBV7-2 and TRBJ2-5, with D unclear. Per the germline V gene, CDR1 is SGHTA and CDR2 is FQGNSA. This CDR3 comprises 13 residues. The germline V and J ends were trimmed by 6 bases and 2 bases, with 10 bases remaining between them. The DNA for the CDR3 is TGTGCCAGCAGTATGCCCTTTCAAGAGACCCAGTACTTC. It encodes CASSMPFQETQYF.

This clonotype was detected many times. The genes are TRBV12-3 or TRBV12-4 and TRBJ1-2, with 9 bases identical to TRBD1. With V trimmed by 6 bases and J by 1 base, 3 bases remained unmatched. This CDR3 is built from 14 residues. Here the CDR3 DNA reads TGTGCCAGCAGCCGACAGGGGGATAACTATGGCTACACCTTC. Residues: CASSRQGDNYGYTF.

The V gene is TRBV10-3, the J gene TRBJ2-2; no clear D gene. Germline assignment: CDR1 ENHRY and CDR2 SYGVKD. V lost 3 bases to trimming and J lost 8 bases, with 7 bases between them. This CDR3 contains 12 residues. The chain's CDR3 is CAISDGQGELFF. For the CDR3, the DNA is TGTGCCATCAGTGACGGGCAGGGGGAGCTGTTTTTT.

This chain joins TRBV29-1 and TRBJ2-7, with TRBD1 identical over 9 bases. Germline V gives CDR1 SQVTM, CDR2 ANQGSEA. This CDR3 has 14 residues. V lost 6 bases, J lost 3 bases, and 9 bases stayed unmatched. This CDR3 reads CSVTTGTGNYEQYF. DNA for the CDR3: TGCAGCGTCACCACCGGGACAGGGAACTACGAGCAGTACTTC.

On this clonotype: A much more abundant neighbour one base away suggests this may be a read error. The DNA for the CDR3 is TGTGCCAGCAGTCCGATCGAAAACACCATATATTTT. It is translated as CASSPIENTIYF. This chain connects TRBV10-3 to TRBJ1-3; D is undetermined. Germline CDR1 ENHRY, CDR2 SYGVKD. The CDR3 totals 12 residues.

This clonotype has a single count. The rearrangement joins TRBV24-1 to TRBJ2-5; TRBD2 matches 9 bases. The CDR3 contains 16 residues. Looked up from germline, CDR1 is KGHDR and CDR2 is SFDVKD. Trimming took 7 bases from V and 2 from J; bases not matched to a gene: 10. CDR3 nucleotides: TGTGCCACCAGCAGCTTCGGGCTAGCGGGACAAGAGACCCAGTACTTC. Protein: CATSSFGLAGQETQYF.

With regard to this clonotype: A read error is possible here, since a much larger clone lies one base away. CDR3 residues: CATSGQLSNQPQHF. The DNA for the CDR3 is TGTGCCACCAGTGGCCAGCTAAGCAATCAGCCCCAGCATTTT. This sequence joins TRBV24-1 and TRBJ1-5; D gene ambiguous. V lost 5 bases to trimming and J lost 1 base, with 8 bases between them. Germline V lookup: CDR1 KGHDR, CDR2 SFDVKD. CDR3 size: 14 residues.

With respect to this clonotype: A much bigger clone sits one base away, suggesting this may be a read error. The chain joins TRBV20-1 to TRBJ1-6, with 7 bases lining up with TRBD1. The CDR3 is 13 residues long. CDR1 and CDR2 from the germline V gene are DFQATT and SNEGSKA (reference sequence). CDR3: CRPTSQGTSPLHF. DNA of the CDR3: TGCAGGCCCACCTCACAGGGGACTTCACCCCTCCACTTT.

The J gene is TRBJ1-2, the V gene TRBV7-9; D not resolved. The germline CDR1 and CDR2 sequences are SEHNR and FQNEAQ (reference sequence). V was shortened by 1 base and J by 2 bases, with 11 bases between the two germline ends. CDR3 length: 15 residues. CDR3 residues: CASSLGAAANYGYTF. In DNA, the CDR3 is TGTGCCAGCAGCTTAGGGGCAGCTGCAAACTATGGCTACACCTTC.

This chain uses TRBV7-1 with TRBJ1-5; possible D gene TRBD1, 5 bases. Being an ORF, TRBV7-1 has a function that is uncertain. The CDR3 contains 16 residues. Trimming shortened V by 2 bases and J by 6 bases, and 17 bases separated the two germline ends. DNA of the CDR3: TGTGCCAGCAGCTCACCTGAACCAAGAGGGGTTCAGCCCCAGCATTTT. It encodes CASSSPEPRGVQPQHF.

This chain uses TRBV25-1 with TRBJ1-2; a possible D gene is TRBD1 (5 bases). Germline CDR1 is MGHDK and CDR2 is SYGVNS. V shed 4 bases and J shed 8 bases, with 17 bases lying between them. CDR3 length: 14 amino acids. DNA for the CDR3: TGTGCCAGCAGTGCTAGTCCCGGGGCGAGCGGCTACACCTTC. Residues: CASSASPGASGYTF.

This clonotype showed up just a few times. This sequence joins TRBV2 and TRBJ2-2; 10 bases match TRBD1. Unmatched junction bases numbered 6, after V lost 6 bases and J lost 5 bases. Germline CDR1 and CDR2: SNHLY and FYNNEI. The CDR3 contains 15 residues. Here the CDR3 DNA reads TGTGCCAGCAGGGATAGGACAGGGGGGACCGGGGAGCTGTTTTTT. Translated, it gives CASRDRTGGTGELFF.

Only a few counts were recorded for this clonotype. J is TRBJ2-5 and V is TRBV5-1; TRBD1 is a possible D gene (6 bases). The V end was cut by 1 base, the J end by 3 bases, with 7 bases between. The CDR3 extends over 13 amino acids. Germline loops: CDR1 SGHRS, CDR2 YFSETQ. This CDR3 reads CASSLTGKETQYF. CDR3 coding DNA: TGCGCCAGCAGCTTGACAGGGAAAGAGACCCAGTACTTC.

This clonotype was seen a handful of times. This chain joins TRBV4-1 and TRBJ2-7, with 8 bases lining up with TRBD2. Germline-derived CDR1 and CDR2 are MGHRA and YSYEKL. The J segment lost 3 bases and the V segment lost 1 base, leaving 5 bases of the junction unmatched. This CDR3 comprises 15 residues. The CDR3 DNA reads TGCGCCAGCAGCCAAGCTTTAGCGGGGAACTACGAGCAGTACTTC. Translating it yields CASSQALAGNYEQYF.

The chain is built from TRBV7-8 and TRBJ2-7; 11 bases align to TRBD1. This CDR3 is 14 amino acids long. Germline CDR1 is SGHVS and CDR2 is FQNEAQ. V was pared by 5 bases and J by 6 bases, with 6 bases of the junction left unmatched. The CDR3 is CASSTGQGAFEQYF. The CDR3 bases are TGTGCCAGCAGCACCGGACAGGGGGCTTTCGAGCAGTACTTC.

The genes are TRBV20-1 and TRBJ1-2, with 11 bases identical to TRBD1. Looked up from germline, CDR1 is DFQATT and CDR2 is SNEGSKA (reference sequence). The CDR3 totals 15 residues. With V trimmed by 0 bases and J by 4 bases, 4 bases remained unmatched. This CDR3 is CSARDQGQGGYGYTF. CDR3 sequence (DNA): TGCAGTGCTAGAGATCAGGGACAGGGGGGCTATGGCTACACCTTC.

This chain links TRBV4-2 with TRBJ2-7; 8 bases align to TRBD2. The germline CDR1 and CDR2 sequences are LGHNA and YNFKEQ. The V and J ends lost 0 bases and 4 bases, in that order; junction bases with no gene match: 5. The CDR3 runs 15 residues. The CDR3: CASSQDEREGYEQYF. As DNA, the CDR3 is TGTGCCAGCAGCCAAGACGAACGGGAGGGGTACGAGCAGTACTTC.

In this sample, this clonotype turned up a few times. This chain connects TRBV19 to TRBJ2-5; 9 bases agree with TRBD1. Germline V gene lookup returns CDR1 LNHDA and CDR2 SQIVND (reference sequence). This CDR3 has 15 residues. V gave up 9 bases and J gave up 4 bases; unmatched junction bases: 12. Here the CDR3 DNA reads TGTGCCAGCAGCCAAGCCGACAGGGGGACAGAGACCCAGTACTTC. Translation gives CASSQADRGTETQYF.

In this sample, this clonotype turned up many times. V and J are TRBV7-2 and TRBJ1-2, with D possibly matching TRBD1 (5 bases). The length of the CDR3 is 13 residues. Germline loops: CDR1 SGHTA, CDR2 FQGNSA. V was clipped by 8 bases and J by 4 bases, with 14 bases between them. The CDR3 sequence is CASRAGGTYGYTF. In nucleotides, the CDR3 is TGTGCCAGCCGCGCAGGAGGGACCTATGGCTACACCTTC.

A few counts support this clonotype. This chain connects TRBV20-1 to TRBJ2-7; 11 positions agree with TRBD1. The ends lost 1 base at V and 6 bases at J; junction bases unmatched: 5. CDR1 is DFQATT, CDR2 SNEGSKA, per germline (reference sequence). The CDR3 spans 14 residues. The CDR3 DNA is TGCAGTGCTAGAGGGACAGGGGGCCGGGTCGAGCAGTACTTC. It yields the protein CSARGTGGRVEQYF.

This chain connects TRBV5-1 to TRBJ1-2; D uncertain. V was clipped by 2 bases and J by 5 bases, with 7 bases between them. The germline V gene has CDR1 SGHRS and CDR2 YFSETQ. This CDR3 has 12 residues. The CDR3 loop is CASSFEQYGYTF. The CDR3 DNA sequence: TGCGCCAGCAGCTTTGAACAATATGGCTACACCTTC.